This entry lists 10 T cell receptor beta chains sequenced from one sample in a study of brain T cells in children with intractable seizures. The sequenced cases were selected for having the highest brain T cell transcript signatures. Clones were read by immunoSEQ multiplex PCR, and TCRdb kept only the in-frame ones, dropping some. The sample yields 5,000 or so clones, about 91% seen once. The sample consisted of resected brain tissue, taken at surgery. These receptors all stem from a boy younger than two with focal cortical dysplasia and intractable seizures.

The chain joins TRBV7-2 to TRBJ2-7; 7 bases agree with TRBD2. This CDR3 region has 14 residues. Germline lookup yields CDR1 SGHTA and CDR2 FQGNSA. Germline trimming cut 2 bases from V and 4 bases from J; bases unmatched to any gene: 5. This chain's CDR3 is CASSLRGRGYEQYF. As DNA, the CDR3 is TGTGCCAGCAGCTTACGCGGGAGAGGGTACGAGCAGTACTTC.

The chain's CDR3 is CASSLMRGRGESPGELFF. The CDR3 DNA reads as TGTGCCAGCAGTTTAATGCGAGGGAGGGGAGAAAGTCCCGGGGAGCTGTTTTTT. The V gene is TRBV28, the J gene TRBJ2-2, with 7 nucleotides matching TRBD2. This CDR3 is built from 18 residues. Trimming removed 2 bases from V and 6 bases from J; junction bases left unmatched: 15. From germline, CDR1 is MDHEN and CDR2 SYDVKM.

This chain joins TRBV21-1 and TRBJ1-5. TRBV21-1 has pseudogene status. The CDR3 sequence is 20 residues long. The CDR3 DNA sequence: TGTGCCAGCAGCAAAAGGAGGTGGGCTGGTTACGTAAATAGCAATCAGCCCCAGCATTTT. Its translation: CASSKRRWAGYVNSNQPQHF.

This clone was seen once. V usage is TRBV5-4 and J usage is TRBJ2-1; D unclear. The V and J ends lost 0 bases and 0 bases respectively, with 7 bases between them. Germline values: CDR1 SGHNT, CDR2 YYREEE (reference sequence). The CDR3 has 15 amino acids. The CDR3 DNA reads TGTGCCAGCAGCTTGGAATGGAGCTCCTACAATGAGCAGTTCTTC. Residues: CASSLEWSSYNEQFF. The whole variable domain, remainder taken from reference TRBV5-4 and TRBJ2-1, is ETGVTQSPTHLIKTRGQQVTLRCSSQSGHNTVSWYQQALGQGPQFIFQYYREEENGRGNFPPRFSGLQFPNYSSELNVNALELDDSALYLCASSLEWSSYNEQFFGPGTRLTVL.

The chain employs TRBV4-2 and TRBJ2-7; TRBD2 matches at 8 bases. The germline V gene encodes CDR1 LGHNA and CDR2 YNFKEQ. This CDR3 comprises 15 residues. J lost 4 bases, V lost 2 bases, and 7 bases had no gene match. CDR3 protein: CASSQTSGTAYEQYF. The CDR3 coding sequence is TGTGCCAGCAGCCAAACTAGCGGTACGGCTTACGAGCAGTACTTC.

The V and J genes are TRBV5-4 and TRBJ2-1, with TRBD2 matching 9 bases. V dropped 4 bases and J dropped 0; count of bases not matched to a gene: 2. CDR1 is SGHNT, CDR2 YYREEE, per germline (reference sequence). This CDR3 is built from 15 residues. The CDR3 region has the DNA TGTGCCAGCAGCATTAGCGGGAGCTCCTACAATGAGCAGTTCTTC. It encodes CASSISGSSYNEQFF.

J is TRBJ1-5 and V is TRBV18; 8 bases are a match to TRBD1. CDR3 size: 19 residues. Germline loops: CDR1 KGHSH, CDR2 LQKENI. The junction had 20 bases not matched to a gene; V was cut back by 5 bases and J by 5 bases. The DNA of the CDR3 is TGTGCCAGCTCAAGGAGACAGGGGCTCTTTCTTGTGCGATATCAGCCCCAGCATTTT. Amino acid sequence: CASSRRQGLFLVRYQPQHF. The full variable domain, its missing parts supplied by reference TRBV18 and TRBJ1-5, is NAGVMQNPRHLVRRRGQEARLRCSPMKGHSHVYWYRQLPEEGLKFMVYLQKENIIDESGMPKERFSAEFPKEGPSILRIQQVVRGDSAAYFCASSRRQGLFLVRYQPQHFGDGTRLSIL.

V and J are TRBV11-2 and TRBJ2-3; D unclear. V was cut by 0 bases and J by 5 bases, with 3 bases left in between. The CDR3 contains 12 residues. Looked up from germline, CDR1 is SGHAT and CDR2 is FQNNGV. The CDR3 DNA follows: TGTGCCAGCAGCTTAGATGGAGATACGCAGTATTTT. Amino acids: CASSLDGDTQYF.

The chain uses TRBV9 and TRBJ2-1, with D maybe TRBD1 (6 bases). The CDR3 extends over 16 amino acids. V was cut by 4 bases and J by 5 bases, with 19 bases left in between. The germline gives CDR1 SGDLS, CDR2 YYNGEE. The CDR3 reads CASSTPRDMLDNEQFF. The CDR3 nucleotides read TGTGCCAGCAGCACCCCTCGGGACATGCTGGACAATGAGCAGTTCTTC. The full variable domain, rest sourced from reference TRBV9 and TRBJ2-1, is DSGVTQTPKHLITATGQRVTLRCSPRSGDLSVYWYQQSLDQGLQFLIQYYNGEERAKGNILERFSAQQFPDLHSELNLSSLELGDSALYFCASSTPRDMLDNEQFFGPGTRLTVL.

The V and J genes are TRBV21-1 and TRBJ2-1. TRBV21-1 is a documented pseudogene. The CDR3 is 15 residues long. The CDR3 loop is CASSVRDGLYNEQFF. CDR3 in DNA: TGTGCCAGCAGCGTCCGGGACGGATTGTACAATGAGCAGTTCTTC.